This is a list of T cell receptor beta chains from one sample in a study of shared T cell receptors in the human thymus. Profiled with immunoSEQ multiplex PCR; TCRdb holds only in-frame clones, not every one. Among roughly 550,000 clones listed, 70% to 80% were seen once. These data were also reused for a study on human thymus T cells.

Specimen: thymocytes. These receptors originate from a boy younger than two with a congenital heart defect. Both conserved end residues are part of each CDR3. The D gene is left open where the match is weak. Where a row states a size, it is once, few, many or the class of an expanded clone; other rows omit it.

v_call,d_call,j_call,clone_size,cdr3_aa,cdr3_nt
TRBV7-2,.,TRBJ2-7,.,CASSARGMLAYEQYF,TGTGCCAGCAGCGCCAGGGGTATGCTAGCCTACGAGCAGTACTTC
TRBV19,.,TRBJ2-1,.,CASSIATLAYEQFF,TGTGCCAGTAGTATAGCTACACTAGCCTATGAGCAGTTCTTC
TRBV7-2,.,TRBJ2-3,.,CASSSQGDTQYF,TGTGCCAGCAGCTCCCAGGGAGATACGCAGTATTTT
TRBV7-9,.,TRBJ2-7,.,CASSGKGTPKNHLYEQYF,TGTGCCAGCAGTGGGAAGGGGACTCCAAAAAACCACCTCTACGAGCAGTACTTC
TRBV29-1,.,TRBJ1-1,.,CSVGAGRTDTEAFF,TGCAGCGTTGGGGCAGGGCGTACCGACACTGAAGCTTTCTTT
TRBV27,.,TRBJ2-7,.,CASSSIDRLREQYF,TGTGCCAGCAGCTCCATCGACAGGCTTCGCGAGCAGTACTTC
TRBV7-2,.,TRBJ2-5,.,CASSLVSSVVETQYF,TGTGCCAGCAGCTTAGTGTCTAGCGTGGTAGAGACCCAGTACTTC
TRBV6-5,.,TRBJ1-1,.,CASSVGTSPTEAFF,TGTGCCAGCAGCGTTGGGACATCACCCACTGAAGCTTTCTTT
TRBV18,TRBD2,TRBJ2-7,.,CASSPHGTSGTYEQYF,TGTGCCAGCTCACCCCACGGGACTAGCGGGACCTACGAGCAGTACTTC
TRBV6-8,.,TRBJ1-5,.,CASSYRPREGNQPQHF,TGTGCCAGCAGTTACCGGCCCCGCGAGGGCAATCAGCCCCAGCATTTT
TRBV20-1,.,TRBJ2-7,once,CSARTGYEQYF,TGCAGTGCCCGAACAGGGTACGAGCAGTACTTC
TRBV11-3,TRBD1,TRBJ1-1,once,CAILSKDRGRTEAFF,TGTGCCATACTCAGCAAGGACAGGGGAAGAACTGAAGCTTTCTTT
TRBV15,TRBD1,TRBJ1-4,.,CATSTNRGRGEKLFF,TGTGCCACCAGCACCAACAGGGGGCGCGGTGAAAAACTGTTTTTT
TRBV5-8,TRBD2,TRBJ2-7,.,CASSSSGRLSYEQYF,TGTGCCAGCAGTTCCAGCGGGAGGTTATCCTACGAGCAGTACTTC
TRBV7-6,.,TRBJ1-1,.,CASSSLQGSGSGDTEAFF,TGTGCCAGCAGCAGCCTACAGGGATCTGGGAGTGGGGACACTGAAGCTTTCTTT
TRBV9,TRBD2,TRBJ2-1,.,CASSVGKREGRNEQFF,TGTGCCAGCAGCGTAGGTAAGCGGGAGGGCCGGAATGAGCAGTTCTTC
TRBV4-2,.,TRBJ2-3,.,CASSHSPFLAHTDTQYF,TGTGCCAGCAGCCATAGTCCCTTCCTAGCGCACACAGATACGCAGTATTTT
TRBV11-2,.,TRBJ2-1,.,CASSLKLTSFGEQFF,TGTGCCAGCAGCTTAAAGCTCACTAGTTTCGGTGAGCAGTTCTTC
TRBV7-2,TRBD2,TRBJ2-1,once,CASSSRTSGHYNEQFF,TGTGCCAGCAGCTCCAGGACTAGCGGACACTACAATGAGCAGTTCTTC